Below, 13 T cell receptor beta chains from the same sample are listed, as sequenced in a study of blood T cell repertoires in COVID-19. Method: immunoSEQ multiplex PCR; TCRdb's copy keeps in-frame clones and lacks some. The data contain a few hundred thousand clones, around 90% of them singletons. Source material: peripheral blood. The receptors stem from a woman aged 70-85 years with COVID-19, enrolled during active disease.

This chain uses TRBV7-3 with TRBJ1-3; 10 nucleotides align to TRBD1. The V segment lost 4 bases and the J segment 2 bases; nucleotides outside the gene matches: 5. The CDR3 is made up of 16 amino acids. Germline loops: CDR1 SGHTA, CDR2 FQGTGA. The chain's CDR3 is CASSSGGTGAGNTIYF. CDR3 bases: TGTGCCAGCAGCTCCGGCGGGACAGGGGCTGGAAACACCATATATTTT.

This chain links TRBV14 with TRBJ1-2, with a tentative D call TRBD1 (5 bases). The CDR3 totals 15 residues. Trimming removed 10 bases from V and 5 bases from J, with 23 bases in between. The germline CDR1 and CDR2 sequences are SGHDN and FVKESK. CDR3 sequence (DNA): TGTGCCACTCCCAGTAAAGGGGAGGGACTATATGGCTACACCTTC. This translates into CATPSKGEGLYGYTF.

J is TRBJ1-5 and V is TRBV7-9; D gene unclear. This CDR3 comprises 12 residues. In germline, CDR1 is SEHNR, CDR2 FQNEAQ (reference sequence). Trimming pared 3 bases from V and 8 bases from J, leaving 8 bases between. The chain's CDR3 is CASSFDQEPQHF. In nucleotides, the CDR3 is TGTGCCAGCAGCTTTGACCAGGAGCCCCAGCATTTT.

The chain links TRBV5-1 to TRBJ1-4, with 8 bases that match TRBD1. This CDR3 contains 16 residues. V lost 3 bases, J lost 14 bases, and 18 bases stayed unmatched. Germline V CDR1 and CDR2: SGHRS, YFSETQ. CDR3 bases: TGCGCCAGCAGCTCAAACTCCGGGACAGGCTTGGGGGGTCTGTTTTTT. This translates into CASSSNSGTGLGGLFF.

The chain couples TRBV10-3 to TRBJ2-2; 11 bases map to TRBD1. Germline CDR1 is ENHRY and CDR2 is SYGVKD. V dropped 4 bases and J dropped 7; count of bases not matched to a gene: 8. The CDR3 is 16 amino acids. The CDR3: CAISAWTGGLDGELFF. The CDR3 DNA sequence: TGTGCCATCAGTGCATGGACAGGGGGCTTGGACGGGGAGCTGTTTTTT.

The rearrangement links TRBV12-3 or TRBV12-4 to TRBJ1-2; D unresolved. V gave up 2 bases and J gave up 8 bases, with 12 bases separating them. CDR3 length: 13 amino acids. CDR3 DNA sequence: TGTGCCAGCAGTTTATGGGAATGGAGGGGCTACACCTTC. The encoded protein is CASSLWEWRGYTF.

A remark on this clone: Other DNA sequences in this sample translate to the same CDR3. The rearrangement joins TRBV7-9 to TRBJ1-2; D not certain. V lost 6 bases, J lost 5 bases, and 10 bases lay in between. CDR1 SEHNR and CDR2 FQNEAQ come from the germline V gene (reference sequence). CDR3 length equals 12 residues. CDR3: CASSPGGYGYTF. The CDR3 DNA is TGTGCCAGCAGTCCCGGTGGTTATGGCTACACCTTC.

This chain uses TRBV11-3 with TRBJ2-1, with D uncertain. The V end lost 5 bases, the J end lost 3 bases, and 11 bases lay between the germline ends. This CDR3 is built from 14 residues. Germline V gene sequence: CDR1 SGHNT, CDR2 YENEEA. The CDR3 nucleotides read TGTGCCAGCAGCCGTTGGGCCGGCTACAATGAGCAGTTCTTC. Translated: CASSRWAGYNEQFF.

The CDR3 loop reads CAWRGDRTNEKLFF. DNA of the CDR3: TGTGCCTGGAGGGGGGACAGAACTAATGAAAAACTGTTTTTT. The rearrangement uses TRBV30 and TRBJ1-4, with 7 bases that match TRBD1. Per germline, CDR1 GTSNPN and CDR2 SVGIG (reference sequence). J was trimmed by 1 base and V by 3 bases; bases with no gene match: 2. The CDR3 consists of 14 residues.

V usage is TRBV19 and J usage is TRBJ1-3; D unresolved. The CDR3 has 15 residues. V was clipped by 7 bases and J by 4 bases, with 17 bases between them. Germline V gene data show CDR1 as LNHDA and CDR2 as SQIVND (reference sequence). CDR3 region: CASTSLRGRGNTIYF. The CDR3 DNA is TGTGCCAGTACCTCCTTACGCGGGAGGGGAAACACCATATATTTT.

The genes are TRBV4-1 and TRBJ1-3; 8 bases fit TRBD1. Germline loops: CDR1 MGHRA, CDR2 YSYEKL. This CDR3 has 17 amino acids. Unmatched junction bases numbered 14, after V lost 1 base and J lost 9 bases. CDR3: CASSQVFTGDDRGTIYF. DNA for the CDR3: TGCGCCAGCAGCCAAGTTTTTACAGGGGACGACAGGGGCACCATATATTTT.

The chain couples TRBV28 to TRBJ1-2; possibly TRBD1 for D (6 bases). Germline-derived CDR1 and CDR2 are MDHEN and SYDVKM. V dropped 10 bases and J dropped 4 bases, with 13 bases sitting between them. CDR3 length equals 12 residues. The CDR3 DNA reads as TGTGCCACCAAGACAGGCCTCTATGGCTACACCTTC. This encodes CATKTGLYGYTF.

The chain carries TRBV19 and TRBJ2-1; 8 nucleotides agree with TRBD1. CDR3 size: 15 residues. V lost 6 bases, J lost 5 bases, and 9 bases stayed unmatched. Germline V gives CDR1 LNHDA, CDR2 SQIVND (reference sequence). The CDR3 region is CASSPPGTGDNEQFF. CDR3 DNA: TGTGCCAGTAGCCCTCCTGGGACAGGCGACAATGAGCAGTTCTTC.